A single sample gave rise to the 32 T cell receptor beta chains below, sequenced in a study of blood T cell repertoires in COVID-19. Measured with immunoSEQ multiplex PCR; TCRdb has only the in-frame clones, and not every one. The sample records about 300,000 clones, about 91% being singletons. The sequencing sample was made of peripheral blood. The receptors here all came from a woman in her 30s with COVID-19, enrolled during active disease.

This chain uses TRBV19 with TRBJ2-7; 8 bases map to TRBD1. The CDR3 has 18 residues. Germline V gene lookup returns CDR1 LNHDA and CDR2 SQIVND (reference sequence). V shed 0 bases, J shed 1 base, and the junction held 11 bases outside the gene matches. CDR3 in amino acids: CASSIDLGGQAESYEQYV. The CDR3 bases are TGTGCCAGTAGTATAGACCTAGGGGGACAGGCAGAATCCTACGAGCAGTACGTC.

The chain links TRBV10-3 to TRBJ1-5; possibly TRBD1 for D (5 bases). V was pared by 10 bases and J by 9 bases, with 16 bases between. Germline V gives CDR1 ENHRY, CDR2 SYGVKD. The length of the CDR3 is 12 residues. For the CDR3, the DNA is TGTGCCACCTCCGGGGGTCCTCGGCCCCAGCATTTT. This gives the protein CATSGGPRPQHF.

This clone was detected only a few times. The V call is TRBV6-5, the J call TRBJ1-1, with 11 nucleotides matching TRBD1. CDR3 length: 14 amino acids. V lost 7 bases and J lost 11; bases outside the gene matches: 12. Germline V lookup: CDR1 MNHEY, CDR2 SVGAGI. The DNA of the CDR3 is TGTGCCAGCACCCCGGGACAGGGGGTATTCACGGCTTTCTTT. As protein: CASTPGQGVFTAFF.

V and J are TRBV4-1 and TRBJ2-4; D perhaps matches TRBD2 (6 bases). V gave up 4 bases and J gave up 0 bases, with 19 bases separating them. Germline assignment: CDR1 MGHRA and CDR2 YSYEKL. This CDR3 has 18 residues. This CDR3 is CASSPFGGTRIAKNIQYF. The CDR3 DNA reads as TGCGCCAGCAGCCCCTTTGGAGGGACCCGCATAGCCAAAAACATTCAGTACTTC.

This clone came up a few times. This CDR3 is also generated by other DNA sequences in the sample. V gene TRBV6-5 combines with J gene TRBJ1-2; 7 bases are a match to TRBD1. CDR1 and CDR2 from the germline V gene are MNHEY and SVGAGI. This CDR3 region has 14 residues. V lost 2 bases and J lost 7; bases outside the gene matches: 7. The CDR3 loop is CASSYTGQGVGYTF. The DNA for the CDR3 is TGTGCCAGCAGTTACACGGGCCAGGGGGTTGGCTACACCTTC.

This clone was picked up one time. This chain connects TRBV15 to TRBJ2-2; D ambiguous. The CDR3 is 15 amino acids. CDR1 and CDR2 from the germline V gene are LNHNV and YYDKDF (reference sequence). Trimming stripped 0 bases from V and 3 bases from J, with 8 bases between. The CDR3 DNA is TGTGCCACCAGCAGAGATTCAGGATACACCGGGGAGCTGTTTTTT. Residues: CATSRDSGYTGELFF.

In its sample, this clone was seen once. This rearrangement joins TRBV29-1 to TRBJ1-1; 10 bases fit TRBD1. This CDR3 is 16 amino acids long. The ends lost 7 bases at V and 0 bases at J; junction bases unmatched: 11. CDR1 and CDR2 (germline): SQVTM, ANQGSEA. The CDR3, as DNA: TGCAGCGCTACTCCGGGACAGGGGTTCATGAACACTGAAGCTTTCTTT. It is translated as CSATPGQGFMNTEAFF.

The chain has TRBV5-1 and TRBJ1-4; D gene ambiguous. Trimming removed 0 bases from V and 3 bases from J, with 9 bases in between. The CDR3 length is 15 residues. Germline CDR1 and CDR2: SGHRS and YFSETQ. CDR3 DNA: TGCGCCAGCAGCTTGGTCGTCGGGGCTAATGAAAAACTGTTTTTT. Translating it yields CASSLVVGANEKLFF.

In nucleotides, the CDR3 is TGTGTACTCCTCACCGGGGGAGTCACTGAAGCTTTCTTT. It is translated as CVLLTGGVTEAFF. The rearrangement uses TRBV6-5 and TRBJ1-1; weak D call: TRBD1 (5 bases). CDR1 and CDR2 from the germline V gene are MNHEY and SVGAGI. The CDR3 is made up of 13 amino acids.

The gene calls are TRBV6-5 and TRBJ2-5; perhaps TRBD1 as D (6 bases). From germline, CDR1 is MNHEY and CDR2 SVGAGI. The CDR3 is made up of 13 amino acids. Trimming removed 6 bases from V and 5 bases from J, with 13 bases in between. The CDR3 bases are TGTGCCAGCAGGCCTACAGGGTACGAGACCCAGTACTTC. It encodes CASRPTGYETQYF.

The chain is built from TRBV6-5 and TRBJ2-1; tentatively, D is TRBD1 (5 bases). The CDR3 runs 14 residues. Germline V CDR1 and CDR2: MNHEY, SVGAGI. The V end was cut by 2 bases, the J end by 3 bases, with 8 bases between. CDR3 in DNA: TGTGCCAGCAGTTACGGGGCATACTACAATGAGCAGTTCTTC. Protein sequence: CASSYGAYYNEQFF.

The chain couples TRBV11-2 to TRBJ1-6; 7 positions agree with TRBD1. Germline lookup yields CDR1 SGHAT and CDR2 FQNNGV. V was clipped by 3 bases and J by 0 bases; unmatched bases: 5. The CDR3 has 17 residues. CDR3 DNA sequence: TGTGCCAGCAGCTTGGGAGACAGGGCCTCCTATAATTCACCCCTCCACTTT. Translation: CASSLGDRASYNSPLHF.

This sequence joins TRBV9 and TRBJ1-2; TRBD1 matches at 8 bases. This CDR3 is 15 amino acids long. The V gene's germline CDR1 is SGDLS and CDR2 YYNGEE. V was pared by 4 bases and J by 3 bases, with 8 bases of the junction left unmatched. In nucleotides, the CDR3 is TGTGCCAGCAGCCCAAGACAGGGGAGTTACTATGGCTACACCTTC. Residues: CASSPRQGSYYGYTF.

CDR3 residues: CASSARTGRRQPQHF. In DNA, the CDR3 is TGTGCCAGCAGTGCACGGACAGGGAGGCGACAGCCCCAGCATTTT. This chain links TRBV2 with TRBJ1-5, with 8 positions matching TRBD1. Germline lookup yields CDR1 SNHLY and CDR2 FYNNEI. This CDR3 has 15 amino acids. Trimming cost V 4 bases and J 7 bases; bases outside gene matches: 9. Combining the CDR3 with reference TRBV2 and TRBJ1-5 gives the whole variable domain EPEVTQTPSHQVTQMGQEVILRCVPISNHLYFYWYRQILGQKVEFLVSFYNNEISEKSEIFDDQFSVERPDGSNFTLKIRSTKLEDSAMYFCASSARTGRRQPQHFGDGTRLSIL.

The CDR3 coding sequence is TGTGCCAGCAGCTTCGCCGGGGGGCACCAAGAGACCCAGTACTTC. It codes for CASSFAGGHQETQYF. The rearrangement links TRBV11-1 to TRBJ2-5; tentative D call: TRBD2 (7 bases). Germline lookup yields CDR1 SGHAT and CDR2 FQDESV (reference sequence). Trimming pared 3 bases from V and 0 bases from J, leaving 11 bases between. This CDR3 comprises 15 residues.

The chain combines TRBV2 with TRBJ2-1; TRBD1 matches at 11 bases. Per germline, CDR1 SNHLY and CDR2 FYNNEI. This CDR3 is built from 15 residues. J was trimmed by 10 bases and V by 4 bases; bases with no gene match: 9. The CDR3 reads CASSVLGQGANEQFF. CDR3 DNA: TGTGCCAGCAGTGTATTAGGACAGGGGGCGAACGAGCAGTTCTTC.

This sequence joins TRBV6-1 and TRBJ2-5; TRBD1 agrees at 7 bases. Germline values: CDR1 MNHNS, CDR2 SASEGT. J was trimmed by 2 bases and V by 4 bases; bases with no gene match: 10. This CDR3 region has 16 residues. CDR3 in amino acids: CASSAGTADFQETQYF. In DNA form, the CDR3 reads TGTGCCAGCAGTGCTGGGACAGCGGACTTTCAAGAGACCCAGTACTTC.

The chain carries TRBV18 and TRBJ2-3, with a possible D match to TRBD2 (5 bases). Germline assignment: CDR1 KGHSH and CDR2 LQKENI. The CDR3 sequence is 15 residues long. Between the trimmed V and J ends, which lost 5 bases and 14 bases, there was a span of 26 bases. The CDR3 sequence is CASSISGTPSIPPYF. Written as DNA, the CDR3 is TGTGCCAGCTCAATCTCGGGAACCCCTTCCATCCCCCCGTATTTT.

This rearrangement joins TRBV3-1 (or the pseudogene TRBV3-2) to TRBJ1-1, with TRBD1 matching over 7 bases. This CDR3 region has 15 residues. Germline V gene lookup returns CDR1 LGHDT and CDR2 YNNKEL (reference sequence). J lost 5 bases, V lost 1 base, and 7 bases had no gene match. DNA for the CDR3: TGTGCCAGCAGCCAAGTTTGGATCAGGGGGACTGAAGCTTTCTTT. Translated: CASSQVWIRGTEAFF.

This clone was detected only once. The gene calls are TRBV6-5 and TRBJ2-1; 8 bases align to TRBD2. The germline gives CDR1 MNHEY, CDR2 SVGAGI. This CDR3 contains 11 residues. V lost 10 bases, J lost 6 bases, and 2 bases stayed unmatched. Written as DNA, the CDR3 is TGTGCCATCGGGGGGGGCAATGAGCAGTTCTTC. It is translated as CAIGGGNEQFF.

The chain carries TRBV5-4 and TRBJ1-2; D is unclear. Trimming took off 2 bases at V and 3 bases at J, with 11 bases between the two ends. Germline V CDR1 and CDR2: SGHNT, YYREEE (reference sequence). The CDR3 covers 14 residues. This CDR3 reads CASSFAVADYGYTF. The CDR3 DNA reads TGTGCCAGCAGCTTCGCAGTCGCGGACTATGGCTACACCTTC.

J is TRBJ2-1 and V is TRBV5-1; 8 positions agree with TRBD1. CDR3 size: 14 residues. Trimming at V came to 4 bases and at J to 7 bases, leaving 7 bases not matched to a gene. Germline V CDR1 and CDR2: SGHRS, YFSETQ. This CDR3 is CASSQGTGRNEQFF. The CDR3 DNA is TGCGCCAGCAGCCAAGGGACAGGCCGGAATGAGCAGTTCTTC.

CDR3 DNA sequence: TGTGCCAGCAGCATCGGGACAGGGGCCTACGAGCAGTACTTC. Protein product: CASSIGTGAYEQYF. This chain connects TRBV13 to TRBJ2-7, with 10 bases lining up with TRBD1. The CDR3 runs 14 residues. Germline V lookup: CDR1 PRHDT, CDR2 FYEKMQ (reference sequence). The J segment lost 2 bases and the V segment lost 5 bases, leaving 3 bases of the junction unmatched.

The chain has TRBV11-1 and TRBJ2-7; 7 nucleotides agree with TRBD2. V dropped 5 bases and J dropped 3; count of bases not matched to a gene: 4. CDR3 length equals 13 residues. Germline V gene sequence: CDR1 SGHAT, CDR2 FQDESV (reference sequence). The CDR3 region is CASSPGRSYEQYV. The CDR3 DNA reads as TGTGCCAGCAGCCCCGGGAGGAGCTACGAGCAGTACGTC.

The genes are TRBV6-6 and TRBJ1-6; D uncertain. The CDR3 length is 15 residues. The ends were cut back, 5 bases at V and 5 bases at J, with 13 bases in the middle. Germline V gene lookup returns CDR1 MNHNY and CDR2 SVGAGI (reference sequence). This CDR3 is CASSVVREDNSPLHF. CDR3 bases: TGTGCCAGCAGTGTCGTGAGGGAAGATAATTCACCCCTCCACTTT.

V and J are TRBV6-1 and TRBJ1-6; TRBD1 aligns across 7 bases. The CDR3 length is 14 residues. Trimming removed 2 bases from V and 7 bases from J; junction bases left unmatched: 2. Germline V gene sequence: CDR1 MNHNS, CDR2 SASEGT. CDR3 nucleotides: TGTGCCAGCAGTGAACACAGGGGCAATTCACCCCTCCACTTT. Encoded protein: CASSEHRGNSPLHF.

The V gene is TRBV6-1, the J gene TRBJ1-5, with unresolved D. The CDR3 loop spans 17 amino acids. With 2 bases removed from V and 1 base from J, the gap between germline ends came to 15 bases. CDR1 and CDR2 (germline): MNHNS, SASEGT. The chain's CDR3 is CASSESYSFGSNQPQHF. CDR3 sequence (DNA): TGTGCCAGCAGTGAATCCTACAGCTTTGGGAGCAATCAGCCCCAGCATTTT.

The chain links TRBV5-1 to TRBJ2-3, with TRBD2 identical over 15 bases. The CDR3 covers 16 residues. With 4 bases clipped from V and 4 bases from J, the junction kept 4 bases outside the gene matches. Germline values: CDR1 SGHRS, CDR2 YFSETQ. The CDR3 reads CASSDGTSGGSDTQYF. As DNA, the CDR3 is TGCGCCAGCAGCGACGGGACTAGCGGGGGGTCAGATACGCAGTATTTT.

The chain has TRBV7-8 and TRBJ2-1; 9 bases line up with TRBD2. The CDR3 length is 21 residues. Unmatched junction bases numbered 15, after V lost 0 bases and J lost 0 bases. Germline V CDR1 and CDR2: SGHVS, FQNEAQ. CDR3: CASSLARWLAGPQSSYNEQFF. Written as DNA, the CDR3 is TGTGCCAGCAGCTTAGCGAGGTGGCTAGCGGGACCCCAAAGCTCCTACAATGAGCAGTTCTTC.

This chain connects TRBV10-3 to TRBJ2-3; 7 positions match TRBD2. Trimming cost V 6 bases and J 0 bases; bases outside gene matches: 6. From germline, CDR1 is ENHRY and CDR2 SYGVKD. CDR3 length: 15 residues. The CDR3: CAISDLRGSTDTQYF. CDR3 coding DNA: TGTGCCATCAGCGACCTGCGGGGGAGCACAGATACGCAGTATTTT.

About this clone itself: The same CDR3 also results from other DNA sequences found in this sample. V and J are TRBV6-5 and TRBJ1-5; 7 bases fit TRBD1. The CDR3 runs 13 residues. The V gene end was trimmed by 4 bases and the J gene end by 6 bases; junction bases not matched to a gene: 3. Germline V gene data show CDR1 as MNHEY and CDR2 as SVGAGI. In nucleotides, the CDR3 is TGTGCCAGCAGTTCTTACAGGGGTCAGCCCCAGCATTTT. It specifies CASSSYRGQPQHF.

J is TRBJ2-5 and V is TRBV6-5; D unclear. The CDR3 sequence is 13 residues long. Germline V CDR1 and CDR2: MNHEY, SVGAGI. The V gene lost 6 bases and the J gene lost 4 bases, with 12 bases spanning the gap. CDR3 sequence: CASRLFEAETQYF. The CDR3 nucleotides are TGTGCCAGCAGACTTTTTGAGGCAGAGACCCAGTACTTC.